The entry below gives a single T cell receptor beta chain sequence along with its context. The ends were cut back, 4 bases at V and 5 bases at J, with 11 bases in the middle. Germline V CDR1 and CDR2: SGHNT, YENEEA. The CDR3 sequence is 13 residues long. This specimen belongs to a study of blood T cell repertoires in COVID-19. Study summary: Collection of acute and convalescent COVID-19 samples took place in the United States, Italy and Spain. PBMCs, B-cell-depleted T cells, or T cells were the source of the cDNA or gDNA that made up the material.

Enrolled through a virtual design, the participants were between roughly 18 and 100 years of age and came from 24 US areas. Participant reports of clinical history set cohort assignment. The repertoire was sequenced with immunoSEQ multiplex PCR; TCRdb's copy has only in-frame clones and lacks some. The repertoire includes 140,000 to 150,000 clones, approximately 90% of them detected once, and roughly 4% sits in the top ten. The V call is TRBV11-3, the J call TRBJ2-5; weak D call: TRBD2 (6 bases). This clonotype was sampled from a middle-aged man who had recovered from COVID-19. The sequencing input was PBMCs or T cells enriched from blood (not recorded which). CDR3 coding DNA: TGTGCCAGCAGCTCGGGGGTCGGGGAGACCCAGTACTTC. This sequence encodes CASSSGVGETQYF. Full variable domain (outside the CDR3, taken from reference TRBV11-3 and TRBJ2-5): EAGVVQSPRYKIIEKKQPVAFWCNPISGHNTLYWYLQNLGQGPELLIRYENEEAVDDSQLPKDRFSAERLKGVDSTLKIQPAELGDSAVYLCASSSGVGETQYFGPGTRLLVL.